The sequence of this TCR beta chain was determined in a study of OX40 agonist ivuxolimab in advanced cancers. Looking at the study overall: The costimulatory receptor OX40 (CD134) was targeted by ivuxolimab, a fully human IgG2 agonistic monoclonal antibody. Intravenous ivuxolimab was administered to patients every 2 weeks at six dose levels: 0.01, 0.1, 0.3, 1.5, 3 and 10 mg/kg. Among the roughly 52 dose-escalation patients, some 20 had hepatocellular carcinoma, approximately 15 melanoma, 9 renal cell carcinoma and 9 head and neck cancer. The dose-escalation cohort was about 86% male with a mean age of approximately 59 years, ranging from roughly 23 to 79. Patients were allowed to have had prior anti-PD-1, anti-PD-L1 or anti-CTLA-4 therapy, and 40% to 45% of the dose-escalation patients had previously received checkpoint inhibitors. Partial responses were achieved by three dose-escalation patients, of whom one had hepatocellular carcinoma and two had cutaneous melanoma. Peripheral TCRbeta sequencing aimed to test whether ivuxolimab altered TCR sequence diversity and caused clonal T-cell expansion. The paper reports the monotherapy dose-escalation portion (N = 52 patients) of the phase I ivuxolimab trial. What the authors observed across the whole study: At doses from 0.1 to 3.0 mg/kg, clonal expansion was seen in both CD4+ and CD8+ blood T cells between baseline and week 6. The antigen specificity of the clonally expanded peripheral T cells was not determined. On average, CD8+ T cells showed more expanded clones than CD4+ T cells after ivuxolimab. Low levels of normalized T-cell clonal expansion were also seen in some patients who did not respond. In the 0.1-3.0 mg/kg groups, partial responders had among the lowest normalized peripheral clonal expansion, particularly in CD8+ T cells.

This clone appeared many times. Its specific antigen is unknown. Base qualities were left out, and no much larger clone turns up one base away. To sequence the TCRbeta CDR3 region, genomic DNA was isolated from the sorted cells. The immunoSEQ Assay was used for sequencing of TCRbeta CDR3 regions. TCRdb mirrors the immuneACCESS table, restricted to in-frame sequences. Some clones are absent from its copies; in checked studies, under half trace to an unresolved V gene, and the reason for the others is unknown. The sample yields more than 65,000 clones; around 85% were counted once. The ten most abundant clones make up 5% to 6.5% of the sample. The trial excluded patients who had a history of autoimmune disease or who were on systemic immunosuppression. Peripheral blood for TCR sequencing was drawn from every dose cohort at baseline, at cycle 4 day 1 and at cycle 7 day 1. The samples were drawn from a first-in-human, open-label, multicenter phase I dose-escalation trial of ivuxolimab. Adults with locally advanced or metastatic melanoma, renal cell carcinoma, hepatocellular carcinoma or head and neck squamous cell carcinoma were enrolled in the trial. CD4+ and CD8+ T cells were sorted separately from peripheral blood before TCR sequencing.

The material was CD4+ or CD8+ T cells sorted from blood, obtained in a trial of the OX40 agonist ivuxolimab. The receptor was isolated from an adult with an advanced solid tumor such as melanoma, head and neck, liver or kidney cancer.

The CDR3 in this case is CASSSIDSGEQYF. The nucleotides are TGTGCCAGCAGTTCGATCGACAGCGGCGAGCAGTACTTC. The V gene is TRBV27 and the J gene is TRBJ2-7; the D call is possibly TRBD1 or TRBD2, each sharing 5 bases. Sequences MNHEY (CDR1) and SMNVEV (CDR2) are obtained from the germline V gene (reference sequence). Including the terminal cysteine and phenylalanine, the CDR3 comprises 13 residues. Here the CDR3 DNA is all that survives: 39 bases in frame from base 1. V loses 4 bases, J loses 6 bases, and the germline ends lie 13 bases apart.